A single sample is the source of the 20 T cell receptor beta chains below, sequenced in a study of blood T cell repertoires in COVID-19. Repertoires were generated with immunoSEQ multiplex PCR, while TCRdb's copy carries only in-frame clones and drops some. The table shows approximately 250,000 clones, with around 86% occurring only once. The sample comprised peripheral blood. The receptors were sampled from a woman aged 55 to 70 who had recovered from COVID-19.

This chain connects TRBV4-3 to TRBJ2-1; no definite D call. Germline values: CDR1 LGHNA, CDR2 YSLEER. The CDR3 has 13 amino acids. V gave up 2 bases and J gave up 8 bases, with 10 bases separating them. In nucleotides, the CDR3 is TGCGCCAGCAGCCAATTTGCGGCCTATGAGCAGTTCTTC. This sequence encodes CASSQFAAYEQFF.

This clone was counted a few times. The chain joins TRBV28 to TRBJ1-1; 11 nucleotides agree with TRBD1. V lost 5 bases and J lost 4; bases outside the gene matches: 3. Germline assignment: CDR1 MDHEN and CDR2 SYDVKM. This CDR3 region has 14 residues. The CDR3 DNA reads as TGTGCCAGCAGTGACGGGACAGGGGGCACTGAAGCTTTCTTT. Translation: CASSDGTGGTEAFF.

The chain recombines TRBV19 with TRBJ1-1; D gene ambiguous. This CDR3 contains 13 residues. Germline loops: CDR1 LNHDA, CDR2 SQIVND (reference sequence). V was shortened by 4 bases and J by 5 bases, with 11 bases between the two germline ends. Written as DNA, the CDR3 is TGTGCCAGTAGTAGGGGAGGGCAGACTGAAGCTTTCTTT. It yields the protein CASSRGGQTEAFF.

This clone was seen a single time. The V call is TRBV14, the J call TRBJ2-2; D is undetermined. Germline CDR1 reads SGHDN; CDR2 reads FVKESK. Trimming cost V 1 base and J 9 bases, with 9 bases left between them. CDR3 length: 13 amino acids. For the CDR3, the DNA is TGTGCCAGCAGCCAAGTCAGGTTTCGGGAGCTGTTTTTT. Translated: CASSQVRFRELFF.

V gene TRBV7-6 combines with J gene TRBJ2-3; 8 nucleotides line up with TRBD2. In germline, CDR1 is SGHVS, CDR2 FNYEAQ. V gave up 4 bases and J gave up 5 bases; unmatched junction bases: 8. CDR3 length: 15 residues. The CDR3 here is CASSSLAARGDTQYF. The DNA for the CDR3 is TGTGCCAGCAGCTCACTAGCGGCTCGAGGAGATACGCAGTATTTT.

The chain links TRBV7-9 to TRBJ2-7; the match to TRBD1 covers 8 bases. After removal of 6 bases from V and 3 bases from J, the junction contained 7 bases not matched to a gene. The CDR3 loop spans 14 amino acids. The V gene's germline CDR1 is SEHNR and CDR2 FQNEAQ (reference sequence). The CDR3 bases are TGTGCCAGCAGATTACGGGGACAGGACTACGAGCAGTACTTC. Protein: CASRLRGQDYEQYF.

The J gene is TRBJ1-1, the V gene TRBV7-8; D gene uncertain. V was pared by 2 bases and J by 0 bases, with 10 bases between. This CDR3 comprises 15 residues. The V gene's germline CDR1 is SGHVS and CDR2 FQNEAQ. The CDR3 sequence is CASSLSRGMNTEAFF. In nucleotides, the CDR3 is TGTGCCAGCAGCTTATCACGGGGTATGAACACTGAAGCTTTCTTT. Based on the CDR3 plus reference TRBV7-8 and TRBJ1-1, the full variable domain is GAGVSQSPRYKVAKRGQDVALRCDPISGHVSLFWYQQALGQGPEFLTYFQNEAQLDKSGLPSDRFFAERPEGSVSTLKIQRTQQEDSAVYLCASSLSRGMNTEAFFGQGTRLTVV.

The J gene is TRBJ2-5, the V gene TRBV5-6, with D possibly being TRBD1 (6 bases). There are 16 residues in the CDR3. Germline lookup yields CDR1 SGHDT and CDR2 YYEEEE. V gave up 1 base and J gave up 1 base, with 14 bases separating them. The CDR3 DNA sequence: TGTGCCAGCAGCTTGTACCTACAGGGATTCCAAGAGACCCAGTACTTC. It is translated as CASSLYLQGFQETQYF.

The rearrangement links TRBV9 to TRBJ1-5; D is unclear. Trimming cost V 0 bases and J 6 bases, with 10 bases left between them. CDR1 and CDR2 (germline): SGDLS, YYNGEE. CDR3 length: 14 residues. CDR3: CASSVAEGGQPQHF. As DNA, the CDR3 is TGTGCCAGCAGCGTAGCTGAGGGAGGTCAGCCCCAGCATTTT.

The V gene is TRBV5-1, the J gene TRBJ1-2, with TRBD1 matching 7 bases. V lost 4 bases and J lost 6; bases outside the gene matches: 9. CDR3 length: 14 residues. Germline values: CDR1 SGHRS, CDR2 YFSETQ. The CDR3 loop reads CASSPMTGKHGYTF. In nucleotides, the CDR3 is TGCGCCAGCAGCCCCATGACAGGGAAGCATGGCTACACCTTC.

The V and J genes are TRBV9 and TRBJ1-2; 9 bases fit TRBD1. The germline CDR1 and CDR2 sequences are SGDLS and YYNGEE. J gave up 0 bases and V 3 bases, and 6 bases lay outside the gene matches. This CDR3 has 16 residues. The CDR3 coding sequence is TGTGCCAGCAGCGGGTTATACAGGGGGCCTAACTATGGCTACACCTTC. This gives the protein CASSGLYRGPNYGYTF.

The chain employs TRBV6-1 and TRBJ1-3; D not certain. CDR1 is MNHNS, CDR2 SASEGT, per germline. The CDR3 totals 15 residues. The ends were cut back, 0 bases at V and 5 bases at J, with 11 bases in the middle. CDR3 loop: CASSEAAGLRNTIYF. In DNA, the CDR3 is TGTGCCAGCAGTGAAGCCGCAGGCCTGCGAAACACCATATATTTT.

This chain links TRBV19 with TRBJ2-7; TRBD1 might be the D (6 bases). The V end lost 4 bases, the J end lost 6 bases, and 22 bases lay between the germline ends. The CDR3 length is 16 residues. The germline V gene encodes CDR1 LNHDA and CDR2 SQIVND (reference sequence). Here the CDR3 DNA reads TGTGCCAGTAGTACAATCGCCACAGGGATAGATGGCGAGCAGTACTTC. Translating it yields CASSTIATGIDGEQYF.

The gene calls are TRBV6-5 and TRBJ1-6, with D possibly being TRBD1 (5 bases). With 5 bases removed from V and 9 bases from J, the gap between germline ends came to 17 bases. The CDR3 loop spans 15 amino acids. The germline V gene encodes CDR1 MNHEY and CDR2 SVGAGI. CDR3 DNA: TGTGCCAGCAGTCCACCCGGGACTAGAAGTTCACCCCTCCACTTT. It codes for CASSPPGTRSSPLHF.

With regard to this clone: Because it lacks the conserved phenylalanine or tryptophan at the end, this CDR3 is likely a read error. V gene TRBV7-9 combines with J gene TRBJ1-2; TRBD1 aligns across 9 bases. The CDR3 spans 14 residues. Trimming cost V 9 bases and J 4 bases; bases outside gene matches: 9. CDR1 and CDR2 (germline): SEHNR, FQNEAQ (reference sequence). The CDR3 loop is CARDNRGRVYGYTL. CDR3 DNA sequence: TGTGCCAGGGATAACAGGGGGCGGGTCTATGGCTACACCCTC.

The J gene is TRBJ1-2, the V gene TRBV29-1; D is unclear. Per the germline V gene, CDR1 is SQVTM and CDR2 is ANQGSEA. Trimming cost V 3 bases and J 7 bases, with 9 bases left between them. This CDR3 spans 11 amino acids. This CDR3 reads CSVDVGSGYTF. As DNA, the CDR3 is TGCAGCGTTGACGTAGGGAGTGGCTACACCTTC.

The chain employs TRBV2 and TRBJ2-2; possibly TRBD1 for D (5 bases). Germline assignment: CDR1 SNHLY and CDR2 FYNNEI. This CDR3 comprises 12 residues. Trimming stripped 3 bases from V and 7 bases from J, with 6 bases between. DNA for the CDR3: TGTGCCAGCAGTGACAGGGTCGGGGAGCTGTTTTTT. Protein: CASSDRVGELFF. Complete variable domain (other parts from reference TRBV2 and TRBJ2-2): EPEVTQTPSHQVTQMGQEVILRCVPISNHLYFYWYRQILGQKVEFLVSFYNNEISEKSEIFDDQFSVERPDGSNFTLKIRSTKLEDSAMYFCASSDRVGELFFGEGSRLTVL.

The V call is TRBV6-5, the J call TRBJ2-7, with D uncertain. Germline V gene data show CDR1 as MNHEY and CDR2 as SVGAGI. V was cut by 4 bases and J by 0 bases, with 7 bases left in between. The CDR3 loop spans 13 amino acids. The CDR3 loop is CASSSPVSYEQYF. CDR3 nucleotides: TGTGCCAGCAGTTCCCCCGTCTCCTACGAGCAGTACTTC.

The chain joins TRBV19 to TRBJ2-1; 8 bases align to TRBD2. CDR3 length equals 16 residues. The germline V gene has CDR1 LNHDA and CDR2 SQIVND (reference sequence). The V segment lost 6 bases and the J segment 2 bases; nucleotides outside the gene matches: 9. This chain's CDR3 is CASRWRGGQTYNEQFF. DNA of the CDR3: TGTGCCAGTAGGTGGCGCGGGGGGCAAACCTACAATGAGCAGTTCTTC.

This clone was seen only once. This chain uses TRBV29-1 with TRBJ1-3; D is possibly TRBD1 (6 bases). V lost 6 bases and J 0 bases, leaving 18 bases between the germline ends. The CDR3 is 16 amino acids. Per germline, CDR1 SQVTM and CDR2 ANQGSEA. This chain's CDR3 is CSVGGVRGTSGNTIYF. CDR3 coding DNA: TGCAGCGTCGGAGGTGTCAGGGGCACCTCTGGAAACACCATATATTTT.